The sequence of this T cell receptor beta chain was determined in a study of STAT5B mutations in CD4+ large granular lymphocyte leukemia. Findings and caveats of the study: 8/27 top patient clones versus 2/35 control clones were TRBV06-family.

Produced via immunoSEQ multiplex PCR; TCRdb's table is partial and in-frame only. Here the sample spans roughly 48,000 clones, just over 70% being singletons. For this clone: Its cognate antigen is unknown.

Control samples were healthy donors' buffy coats. Unmatched junction bases numbered 8, after V lost 0 bases and J lost 4 bases. CDR3 length equals 16 residues. Germline values: CDR1 LNHNV, CDR2 YYDKDF (reference sequence). The material sequenced was CD4+ T cells from blood buffy coats. The chain has TRBV15 and TRBJ2-5; TRBD2 matches at 7 bases. This receptor was identified in a human donor in good health. The CDR3 DNA is TGTGCCACCAGCAGAGATCGCGGACTAGTTTCAGAGACCCAGTACTTC. Translation gives CATSRDRGLVSETQYF.